The 15 T cell receptor beta chains below were found in one sample sequenced in a study of CD8+ T cells in alopecia areata. Described treatment: oral pan-JAK inhibitor, 5-10 mg twice daily. Sequencing templates came from extracted RNA that was reverse transcribed into cDNA. Measured with immunoSEQ multiplex PCR; TCRdb has only the in-frame clones, and not every one. There are 150,000 to 200,000 clones in the sample; 60% occur only once, and 3% to 3.5% lies in the top ten. The sample was CD4+ T cells sorted from blood, taken at week 4, from a patient treated with tofacitinib. The receptors here all came from a human donor with alopecia areata.

The chain couples TRBV1 to TRBJ2-7; the DNA was not used to check the table's D call, TRBD1. TRBV1 is a pseudogene segment. The CDR3 length is 17 residues. CDR3 bases: TGCACCAGCAGCCAAGATCTCCTGGGGCCACTCCCGTGCGAGCAGTACTTC. Amino acid sequence: CTSSQDLLGPLPCEQYF.

This clone was counted only a few times. V usage is TRBV18 and J usage is TRBJ1-2, with D hard to call. CDR3 size: 15 residues. Trimming took 2 bases from V and 2 from J, leaving 12 bases between them. Germline CDR1 is KGHSH and CDR2 is LQKENI. The CDR3 DNA is TGTGCCAGCTCACCAACGACAACCGGAAACTATGGCTACACCTTC. Translated, it gives CASSPTTTGNYGYTF. The variable domain in full, completed from reference TRBV18 and TRBJ1-2, reads NAGVMQNPRHLVRRRGQEARLRCSPMKGHSHVYWYRQLPEEGLKFMVYLQKENIIDESGMPKERFSAEFPKEGPSILRIQQVVRGDSAAYFCASSPTTTGNYGYTFGSGTRLTVV.

This clone was picked up one time. For the CDR3, the DNA is TGTGCCAGCAGTCGTAGCGGGGGGGCCACAGATACGCAGTATTTT. Amino acid sequence: CASSRSGGATDTQYF. This chain joins TRBV6-5 and TRBJ2-3; 11 nucleotides match TRBD2. CDR1 is MNHEY, CDR2 SVGAGI, per germline. The length of the CDR3 is 15 residues. With V trimmed by 5 bases and J by 2 bases, 3 bases remained unmatched.

The table lists this clone with a few counts. The chain joins TRBV29-1 to TRBJ2-5, with a possible D match to TRBD1 (6 bases). Germline CDR1 and CDR2: SQVTM and ANQGSEA. Trimming stripped 4 bases from V and 5 bases from J, with 11 bases between. The CDR3 runs 12 residues. The CDR3 DNA is TGCAGCGTTGTCAGGGGTTCGGAGACCCAGTACTTC. It translates to CSVVRGSETQYF.

CDR3 protein: CASSQGSAGVAGELFF. The CDR3 nucleotides are TGCGCCAGCAGCCAAGGCTCGGCAGGGGTGGCCGGGGAGCTGTTTTTT. This chain joins TRBV4-3 and TRBJ2-2, with D perhaps matching TRBD1 (6 bases). The germline V and J ends were trimmed by 1 base and 6 bases, with 15 bases remaining between them. The CDR3 is made up of 16 amino acids. From germline, CDR1 is LGHNA and CDR2 YSLEER.

This clone is a singleton in its sample. The chain has TRBV7-2 and TRBJ2-1; 7 nucleotides match TRBD2. The length of the CDR3 is 15 residues. Germline CDR1 and CDR2: SGHTA and FQGNSA. V shed 5 bases, J shed 9 bases, and the junction held 13 bases outside the gene matches. This CDR3 is CASSPDRTREGEQFF. CDR3 nucleotide sequence: TGTGCCAGCAGCCCAGATCGGACTAGGGAGGGTGAGCAGTTCTTC. Full variable domain (rest looked up from reference TRBV7-2 and TRBJ2-1): GAGVSQSPSNKVTEKGKDVELRCDPISGHTALYWYRQSLGQGLEFLIYFQGNSAPDKSGLPSDRFSAERTGGSVSTLTIQRTQQEDSAVYLCASSPDRTREGEQFFGPGTRLTVL.

This clone showed up just a few times. The V call is TRBV4-1, the J call TRBJ2-1; 8 bases fit TRBD2. Germline V lookup: CDR1 MGHRA, CDR2 YSYEKL. V shed 1 base and J 8 bases; nucleotides not matched to a gene: 10. CDR3 length: 16 residues. In DNA form, the CDR3 reads TGCGCCAGCAGCCAAGTAGGGCGGGGGGTTATCGATGAGCAGTTCTTC. The encoded protein is CASSQVGRGVIDEQFF.

The chain employs TRBV5-1 and TRBJ1-5; TRBD1 matches at 9 bases. With V trimmed by 0 bases and J by 9 bases, 7 bases remained unmatched. Germline V lookup: CDR1 SGHRS, CDR2 YFSETQ. The CDR3 runs to 15 residues. The CDR3 region has the DNA TGCGCCAGCAGCTTGGGGACAGGGGTAGGAAGGCCCCAGCATTTT. As protein: CASSLGTGVGRPQHF.

This chain links TRBV5-6 with TRBJ2-5, with TRBD1 matching 7 bases. CDR1 and CDR2 (germline): SGHDT, YYEEEE. The CDR3 sequence is 14 residues long. Unmatched junction bases numbered 3, after V lost 2 bases and J lost 2 bases. In DNA form, the CDR3 reads TGTGCCAGCAGCTTCGGGACAGAACAAGAGACCCAGTACTTC. Translating it yields CASSFGTEQETQYF.

This rearrangement joins TRBV30 to TRBJ1-2, with 8 bases that match TRBD1. This CDR3 is 15 amino acids long. The V gene's germline CDR1 is GTSNPN and CDR2 SVGIG (reference sequence). V was clipped by 1 base and J by 4 bases; unmatched bases: 8. The DNA of the CDR3 is TGTGCCTGGAGTGCGGCTTTGACAGGGGTCTATGGCTACACCTTC. Protein: CAWSAALTGVYGYTF. The whole variable domain, remainder taken from reference TRBV30 and TRBJ1-2, is SQTIHQWPATLVQPVGSPLSLECTVEGTSNPNLYWYRQAAGRGLQLLFYSVGIGQISSEVPQNLSASRPQDRQFILSSKKLLLSDSGFYLCAWSAALTGVYGYTFGSGTRLTVV.

The rearrangement joins TRBV29-1 to TRBJ2-5; 8 nucleotides align to TRBD1. V gave up 6 bases and J gave up 6 bases; unmatched junction bases: 3. Germline CDR1 SQVTM, CDR2 ANQGSEA. The CDR3 is 11 residues long. CDR3 residues: CSVGQGQTQYF. CDR3 nucleotide sequence: TGCAGCGTAGGACAGGGCCAGACCCAGTACTTC.

This chain connects TRBV4-3 to TRBJ1-1; D ambiguous. Trimming took off 0 bases at V and 11 bases at J, with 10 bases between the two ends. The CDR3 has 12 amino acids. CDR1 and CDR2 (germline): LGHNA, YSLEER. In DNA, the CDR3 is TGCGCCAGCAGCCAAGAAGGAAATGAGGCTTTCTTT. It encodes CASSQEGNEAFF.

This clone was seen more than once but under ten times. This chain joins TRBV29-1 and TRBJ2-1; 7 bases match TRBD1. The CDR3 has 15 amino acids. V gave up 5 bases and J gave up 0 bases; unmatched junction bases: 7. Looked up from germline, CDR1 is SQVTM and CDR2 is ANQGSEA. CDR3 nucleotides: TGCAGCGTTAGTGGGACAGAGAGCTCCTACAATGAGCAGTTCTTC. This translates into CSVSGTESSYNEQFF.

V usage is TRBV19 and J usage is TRBJ1-2; TRBD1 is a possible D gene (5 bases). CDR3 length: 13 amino acids. CDR1 and CDR2 (germline): LNHDA, SQIVND (reference sequence). V was pared by 7 bases and J by 3 bases, with 12 bases between. In DNA, the CDR3 is TGTGCCAGTAAAGCCGGGGGAGACTATGGCTACACCTTC. Its translation: CASKAGGDYGYTF.

The V call is TRBV11-2, the J call TRBJ2-7; 9 positions match TRBD1. CDR1 and CDR2 from the germline V gene are SGHAT and FQNNGV. The CDR3 is 15 amino acids. V lost 0 bases to trimming and J lost 6 bases; unmatched junction nucleotides: 6. Here the CDR3 reads CASSLEFGTGPEQYF. The CDR3 nucleotides read TGTGCCAGCAGCTTAGAGTTTGGGACAGGGCCCGAGCAGTACTTC.